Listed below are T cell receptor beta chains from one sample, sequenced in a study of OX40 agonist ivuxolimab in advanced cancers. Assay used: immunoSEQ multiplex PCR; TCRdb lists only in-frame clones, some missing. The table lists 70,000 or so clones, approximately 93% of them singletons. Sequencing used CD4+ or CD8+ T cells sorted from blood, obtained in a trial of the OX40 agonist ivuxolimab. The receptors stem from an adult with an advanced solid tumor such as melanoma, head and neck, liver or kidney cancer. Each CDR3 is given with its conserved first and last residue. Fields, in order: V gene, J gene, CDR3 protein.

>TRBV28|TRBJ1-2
CAACPGGINYGYTF
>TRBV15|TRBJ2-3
CATSRPLGLAGVADTQYF
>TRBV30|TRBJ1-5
CAWSSGVDQPQHF
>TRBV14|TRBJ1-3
CASSHLGLAGNTIYF
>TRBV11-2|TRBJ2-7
CASSFGTSGTGGW
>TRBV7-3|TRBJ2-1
CASSLELMNEQFF
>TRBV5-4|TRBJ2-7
CASTVDRLGYEQYF
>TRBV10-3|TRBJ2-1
CAAAGDRGRDEQFF
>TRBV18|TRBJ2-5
CASSPGSRETQYF
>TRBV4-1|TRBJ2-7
CASSQGETGPYEQYF
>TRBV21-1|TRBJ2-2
CASPREGPPFNTGELFF
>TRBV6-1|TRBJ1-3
CASSASTGDPGNTIYF
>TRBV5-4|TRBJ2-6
CASSSPISGANVLTF
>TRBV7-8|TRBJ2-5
CASSSGMETQYF
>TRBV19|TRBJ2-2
CASSNRGAGTGELFF
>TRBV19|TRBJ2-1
CASSILVAVYNEQFF
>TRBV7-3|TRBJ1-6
CASSLKGSGGSPLHF
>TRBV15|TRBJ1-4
CATSRDTTNEKLFF
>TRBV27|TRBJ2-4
CASSDSHSGRADIQYF
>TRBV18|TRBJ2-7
CASSGDRGSSYEQYF
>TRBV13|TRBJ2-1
CASSPGLLGGRRELGEQFF
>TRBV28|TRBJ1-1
CASSGQDRGRLTEAFF
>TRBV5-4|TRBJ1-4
CASKLDRDEKLFF
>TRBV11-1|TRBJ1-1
CASSLAYGRGTEAFF
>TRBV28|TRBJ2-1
CASSRLAGGNEQFF
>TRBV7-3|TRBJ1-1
CASSWTGQNTEAFF
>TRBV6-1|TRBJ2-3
CASSALGQGRTDTQYF
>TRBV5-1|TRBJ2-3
CASTRLAETHTQYF
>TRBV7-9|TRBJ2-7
CASSRPGLTSYEQYF
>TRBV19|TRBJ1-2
CASSSRTDANYGYTF
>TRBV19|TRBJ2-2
CASSPWTAVSTGELFF
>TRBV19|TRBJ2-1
CASSTRGTSDYNEQFF
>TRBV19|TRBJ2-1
CASSWGAVPNEQFF
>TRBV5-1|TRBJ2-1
CASRLSGQISYNEQFF
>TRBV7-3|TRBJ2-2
CASSATGSGELFF
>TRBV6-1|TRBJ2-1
CASSSQLGGSEQFF
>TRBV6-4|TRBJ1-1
CASRASDRSGIEAFF
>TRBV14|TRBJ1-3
CASSLRTGFYGNTIYF
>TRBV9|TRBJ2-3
CASSTNAWVNTQYF
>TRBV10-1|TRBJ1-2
CASRYPGRPSGGYTF
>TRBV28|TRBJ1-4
CASREGTREKLFF
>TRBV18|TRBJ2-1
CASSPGGSTNNEQFF
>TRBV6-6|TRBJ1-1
CASSFPGVGMNTEAFF
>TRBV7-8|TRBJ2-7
CASSPGTNSYEQYF
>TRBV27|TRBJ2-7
CASSRAMGTSFYEQYF
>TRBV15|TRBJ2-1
CATSRGLAGGPIYNEQFF
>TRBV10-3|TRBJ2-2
CAISESDRINTGELFF
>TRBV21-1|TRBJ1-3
CASSKAASSGNTIYF
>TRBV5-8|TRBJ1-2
CASSLWTGGAFPGYTF
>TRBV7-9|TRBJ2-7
CASSSLTSGVLEQYF
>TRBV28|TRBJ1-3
CASSLRGQGSNTIYF
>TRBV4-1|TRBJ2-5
CASSQLGRASGRLETQYF
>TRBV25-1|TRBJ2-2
CASSDGRLAGGSTGELFF